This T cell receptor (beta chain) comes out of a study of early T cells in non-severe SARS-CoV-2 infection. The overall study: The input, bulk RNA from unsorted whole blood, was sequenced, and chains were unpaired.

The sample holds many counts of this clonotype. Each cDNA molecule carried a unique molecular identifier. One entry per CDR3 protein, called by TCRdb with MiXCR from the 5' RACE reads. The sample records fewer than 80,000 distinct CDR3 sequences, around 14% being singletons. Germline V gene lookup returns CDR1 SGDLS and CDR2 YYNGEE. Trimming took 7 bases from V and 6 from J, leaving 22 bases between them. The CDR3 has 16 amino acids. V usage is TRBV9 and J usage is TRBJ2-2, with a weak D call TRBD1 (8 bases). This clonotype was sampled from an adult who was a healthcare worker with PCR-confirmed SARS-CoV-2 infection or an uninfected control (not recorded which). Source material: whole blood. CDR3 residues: CASGQGAGHVSGELFF. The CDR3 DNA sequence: TGTGCCAGCGGACAGGGAGCGGGACATGTTTCCGGGGAGCTGTTTTTT.